Listed below are T cell receptor beta chains from one sample, sequenced in a study of shared clonotypes between healthy human individuals. Clones were read by immunoSEQ multiplex PCR, and TCRdb kept only the in-frame ones, dropping some. The sample carries some 2,100,000 clones, approximately 94% recorded once. The sample consisted of naive CD8+ T cells from PBMCs. These receptor sequences come from a man between 18 and 35 years old in good health. Some clones in this sample may be carry-over from other donors' samples. CDR3s include the opening cysteine and the closing phenylalanine or tryptophan. D genes are given only for firm matches.

TRBD1,TRBV15,TRBJ1-4,TGTGCCACCAAGGACAGGAGTAATGAAAAACTGTTTTTT,CATKDRSNEKLFF
NA,TRBV7-9,TRBJ1-4,TGTGCCAGCAGCTTAGGACCACAGGAAGTCACTAATGAAAAACTGTTTTTT,CASSLGPQEVTNEKLFF
NA,TRBV4-1,TRBJ2-2,TGCGCCAGCAGCCAAGTCGGTGGGGTTGCCGGGGAGCTGTTTTTT,CASSQVGGVAGELFF
NA,TRBV19,TRBJ1-1,TGTGCCAGTAGTTTACCGGGGCAGGGGAGCCCTGAAGCTTTCTTT,CASSLPGQGSPEAFF
NA,TRBV4-1,TRBJ1-1,TGCGCCAGCAGCCAAGTTAAGGGGGACACTGAAGCTTTCTTT,CASSQVKGDTEAFF
NA,TRBV11-3,TRBJ2-1,TGTGCCAGCAGCTTAGCCGCCCGGGGACCCGACAATGAGCAGTTCTTC,CASSLAARGPDNEQFF
NA,TRBV7-9,TRBJ2-5,TGTGCCAGCAGCGCAGGACAGCCTAACCAAGAGACCCAGTACTTC,CASSAGQPNQETQYF
TRBD1,TRBV7-9,TRBJ2-7,TGTGCCAGCAGCCTACGGGACAGGGGCTACGAGCAGTACTTC,CASSLRDRGYEQYF
NA,TRBV5-4,TRBJ2-1,TGTGCCAGCAGCTTGGACTGGGGAAGCTCCTACAATGAGCAGTTCTTC,CASSLDWGSSYNEQFF
NA,TRBV5-1,TRBJ2-7,TGCGCCAGCAGCTTGGCGGCCGGGAGCTCCTACGAGCAGTACTTC,CASSLAAGSSYEQYF
TRBD1,TRBV19,TRBJ2-7,TGTGCCAGTAGTATGGTGGACAGGGGGTTCAGGAACGAGCAGTACTTC,CASSMVDRGFRNEQYF
NA,TRBV7-2,TRBJ2-5,TGTGCCAGCAGCCAAAACGGCAGACAAGAGACCCAGTACTTC,CASSQNGRQETQYF
NA,TRBV11-2,TRBJ1-1,TGTGCCAGCAGTAGGCCGGGGAACACTGAAGCTTTCTTT,CASSRPGNTEAFF
NA,TRBV27,TRBJ2-7,TGTGCCAGCAGTTTCGGTTCAACCTACGAGCAGTACTTC,CASSFGSTYEQYF
NA,TRBV12-5,TRBJ2-7,TGTGCTAGTGGCCCTGAATGGGACGAGCAGTACTTC,CASGPEWDEQYF
NA,TRBV7-9,TRBJ2-7,TGTGCCAGCAGCTTATTAGGTACTACTCACCTCTACGAGCAGTACTTC,CASSLLGTTHLYEQYF
NA,TRBV6-4,TRBJ2-7,TGTGCCAGCAGTGACCGCTACAGGGACGAGCAGTACTTC,CASSDRYRDEQYF
TRBD2,TRBV14,TRBJ2-7,TGTGCCAGCAGCCAAGAACTAGCGGGAAGCTACGAGCAGTACTTC,CASSQELAGSYEQYF
NA,TRBV4-1,TRBJ1-4,TGCGCCAGCAGCCAAGTATTATGGGAAGAAAAACTGTTTTTT,CASSQVLWEEKLFF
TRBD2,TRBV9,TRBJ2-3,TGTGCCAGCAGCGTAGGCGGGAGGGCCCACACAGATACGCAGTATTTT,CASSVGGRAHTDTQYF
NA,TRBV19,TRBJ2-1,TGTGCCAGTAGTCCACCACTAGCCCCCGATGAGCAGTTCTTC,CASSPPLAPDEQFF
TRBD1,TRBV25-1,TRBJ1-1,TGTGCCAGCAGGACGGACAGGGACACTGAAGCTTTCTTT,CASRTDRDTEAFF